This T cell receptor beta chain was recovered during a study of shared clonotypes between healthy human individuals. The protocol was immunoSEQ multiplex PCR, while the TCRdb copy is restricted to in-frame clones and leaves out a portion. The table records roughly 2,000,000 clones, just under 95% of them present only once. After removal of 9 bases from V and 6 bases from J, the junction contained 17 bases not matched to a gene. This CDR3 is built from 18 residues. CDR1 and CDR2 from the germline V gene are MDHEN and SYDVKM. Naive CD8 cells, CD45RO-negative and positively selected for CCR7, excluded terminally differentiated effector memory CD45RA+ cells.

This TCR was sampled from a man in his late teens or twenties in good health. Some clones in this sample may be carry-over from other donors' samples. The sequenced material came from naive CD8+ T cells from PBMCs. The J gene is TRBJ2-3, the V gene TRBV28, with 14 bases that match TRBD2. CDR3 sequence (DNA): TGTGCCAGTGTTAACATCCGGGGACTAGCGGGAGTAACGGATACGCAGTATTTT. Encoded protein: CASVNIRGLAGVTDTQYF.